This TCR beta chain was documented in a study of blood T cell repertoires in COVID-19. The CDR3 totals 15 residues. The germline V gene has CDR1 MGHDK and CDR2 SYGVNS. The J segment lost 4 bases and the V segment lost 0 bases, leaving 2 bases of the junction unmatched. The method was immunoSEQ multiplex PCR; TCRdb's version includes in-frame clones alone and lacks a portion of them. The sample consists of 200,000 to 250,000 clones, approximately 90% of them appearing once. The V gene is TRBV25-1, the J gene TRBJ1-4; 7 bases are a match to TRBD1. This receptor was obtained from a man aged 50-59 years with acute or convalescent COVID-19. The specimen was peripheral blood. The CDR3, as DNA: TGTGCCAGCAGTGAATACGGGACAGTTAATGAAAAACTGTTTTTT. Its translation: CASSEYGTVNEKLFF.